This TCR beta chain was captured in a study of identifying expanded T cells in peripheral blood. Study results and limitations: Two-week clone count variance significantly increased as total template count grew.

V gave up 1 base and J gave up 5 bases, with 8 bases separating them. The CDR3 sequence is 14 residues long. CDR1 and CDR2 (germline): SGHTA, FQGNSA. This clone appeared once. The antigen remains unidentified. Only in-frame clones appear in the TCRdb table, and some are missing; sequencing was by immunoSEQ multiplex PCR. Counted here are about 94,000 clones, 88% occurring once; the ten biggest clones make up approximately 5.3%. The clonotype comes from a person aged 18 to 70 in good health. The chain uses TRBV7-2 and TRBJ1-4; possibly TRBD1 for D (5 bases). The specimen was blood. The CDR3 coding sequence is TGTGCCAGCAGCTTAGTTTCAGGGAATGAAAAACTGTTTTTT. This gives the protein CASSLVSGNEKLFF.